Detailed here is one T cell receptor (beta chain). Its antigen remains unknown. These data are taken from a study of T-cell memory formation after mild COVID-19. The overall study: TCR clusters showed largely donor specificity. Study-wide results and caveats: Confirmation was lacking for SARS-CoV-2 specificity of second-wave clones that peaked on day 37. Most CD4+ clones that shrank were in CM and EM, while CD8+ ones turned up in EMRA.

Constant-segment primers were used for 5'RACE, and the resulting TCR alpha and TCR beta cDNA libraries carried sample barcodes and UMIs. TCRdb used MiXCR to reprocess the 5' RACE reads, holding one entry per CDR3 protein. The table lists 550,000 to 600,000 distinct CDR3 sequences, roughly 20% of them singletons, with 7% to 9% in the top ten. Germline V gives CDR1 SNHLY, CDR2 FYNNEI. The CDR3 extends over 16 amino acids. With V trimmed by 2 bases and J by 2 bases, 5 bases remained unmatched. The sample taken for sequencing was PBMCs or a T cell subset sorted from them (not recorded which). The chain is built from TRBV2 and TRBJ2-5, with TRBD2 identical over 10 bases. The sequence derives from an adult woman who had mild COVID-19 (a few samples of this study predate the infection). Cell type and time point are not known. The CDR3 reads CASSELLAGSQETQYF. CDR3 in DNA: TGTGCCAGCAGTGAATTACTAGCGGGGAGTCAAGAGACCCAGTACTTC.